This T cell receptor beta chain stems from a study of cytomegalovirus exposure and HLA in healthy donors. Regarding the study as a whole: For TCR beta chains, V- and J-gene trimming was later linked to a missense DCLRE1C variant. Researchers reportedly found TCR beta sequences accurately predicted most subjects' HLA-A and HLA-B alleles.

On this clone: Its matching antigen is unknown.

CDR1 and CDR2 from the germline V gene are MGHRA and YSYEKL. This CDR3 comprises 14 residues. V was cut by 4 bases and J by 1 base, with 9 bases left in between. Primers included in the PCR were 60 Vbeta and 13 Jbeta primers. Libraries were prepared by immunoSEQ multiplex PCR; TCRdb keeps only in-frame clonotypes and omits some of them. The data contain approximately 110,000 clones, 73% of them seen just once; the ten biggest clones take up about 4.3%. The sequencing input was PBMCs. The chain employs TRBV4-1 and TRBJ2-3, with TRBD2 as a possible D gene (5 bases). The receptor comes from a man between 60 and 70 years old in good health and CMV-seropositive. CDR3 sequence (DNA): TGCGCCAGCAGCCCCGCCGGGGGCACAGATACGCAGTATTTT. This codes for CASSPAGGTDTQYF.